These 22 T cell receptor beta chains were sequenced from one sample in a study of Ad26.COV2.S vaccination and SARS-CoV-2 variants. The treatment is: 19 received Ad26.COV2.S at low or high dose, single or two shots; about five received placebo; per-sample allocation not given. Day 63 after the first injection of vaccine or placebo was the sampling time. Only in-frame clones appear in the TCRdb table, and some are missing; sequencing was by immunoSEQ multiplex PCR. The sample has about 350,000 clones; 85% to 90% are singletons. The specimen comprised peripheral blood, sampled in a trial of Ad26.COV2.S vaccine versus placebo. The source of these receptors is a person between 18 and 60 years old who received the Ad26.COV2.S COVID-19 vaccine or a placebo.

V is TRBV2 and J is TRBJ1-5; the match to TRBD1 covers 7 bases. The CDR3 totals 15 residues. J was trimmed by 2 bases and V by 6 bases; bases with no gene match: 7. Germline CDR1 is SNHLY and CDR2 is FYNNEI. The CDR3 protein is CASRLQGVGNQPQHF. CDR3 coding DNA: TGTGCCAGCAGATTGCAGGGGGTCGGCAATCAGCCCCAGCATTTT.

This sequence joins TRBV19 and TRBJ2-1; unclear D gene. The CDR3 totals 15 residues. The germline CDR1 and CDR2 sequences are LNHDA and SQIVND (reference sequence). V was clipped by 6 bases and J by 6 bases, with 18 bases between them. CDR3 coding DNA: TGTGCCAGTAGGGCAGTGACCGCCGTAACCAATGAGCAGTTCTTC. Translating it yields CASRAVTAVTNEQFF. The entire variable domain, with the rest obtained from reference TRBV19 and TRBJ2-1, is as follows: DGGITQSPKYLFRKEGQNVTLSCEQNLNHDAMYWYRQDPGQGLRLIYYSQIVNDFQKGDIAEGYSVSREKKESFPLTVTSAQKNPTAFYLCASRAVTAVTNEQFFGPGTRLTVL.

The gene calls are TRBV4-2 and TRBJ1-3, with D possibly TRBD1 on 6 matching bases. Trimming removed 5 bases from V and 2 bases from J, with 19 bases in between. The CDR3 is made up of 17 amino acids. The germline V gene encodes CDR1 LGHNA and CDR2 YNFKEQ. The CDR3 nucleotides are TGTGCCAGCAGCACTACTTACAGGGAACTGACTGGAAACACCATATATTTT. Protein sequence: CASSTTYRELTGNTIYF.

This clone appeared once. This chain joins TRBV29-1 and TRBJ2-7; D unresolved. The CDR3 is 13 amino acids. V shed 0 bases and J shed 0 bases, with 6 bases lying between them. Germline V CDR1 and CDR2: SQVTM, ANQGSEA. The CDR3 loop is CSVEDVSSYEQYF. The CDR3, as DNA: TGCAGCGTTGAAGATGTGAGCTCCTACGAGCAGTACTTC.

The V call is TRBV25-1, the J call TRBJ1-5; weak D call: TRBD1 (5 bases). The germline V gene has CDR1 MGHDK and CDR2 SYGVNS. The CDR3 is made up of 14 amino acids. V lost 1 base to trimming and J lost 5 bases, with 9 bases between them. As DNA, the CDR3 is TGTGCCAGCAGTGAATGGGGGTCGCATCAGCCCCAGCATTTT. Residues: CASSEWGSHQPQHF. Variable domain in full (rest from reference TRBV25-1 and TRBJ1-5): EADIYQTPRYLVIGTGKKITLECSQTMGHDKMYWYQQDPGMELHLIHYSYGVNSTEKGDLSSESTVSRIRTEHFPLTLESARPSHTSQYLCASSEWGSHQPQHFGDGTRLSIL.

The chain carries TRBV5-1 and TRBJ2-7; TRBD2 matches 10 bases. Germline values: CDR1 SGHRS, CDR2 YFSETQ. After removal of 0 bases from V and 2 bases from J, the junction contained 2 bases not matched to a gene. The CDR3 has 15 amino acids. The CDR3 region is CASSLDLAGAYEQYF. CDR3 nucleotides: TGCGCCAGCAGCTTGGATCTAGCGGGGGCCTACGAGCAGTACTTC.

CDR3 sequence (DNA): TGTGCCAGCTCACCGAGGGGCTTCAACGAGCAGTACTTC. Translation: CASSPRGFNEQYF. The V gene is TRBV18, the J gene TRBJ2-7; the D call may be TRBD1 or TRBD2 (5 bases each). V lost 3 bases and J lost 5, with 11 bases in between. This CDR3 spans 13 amino acids. The germline CDR1 and CDR2 sequences are KGHSH and LQKENI.

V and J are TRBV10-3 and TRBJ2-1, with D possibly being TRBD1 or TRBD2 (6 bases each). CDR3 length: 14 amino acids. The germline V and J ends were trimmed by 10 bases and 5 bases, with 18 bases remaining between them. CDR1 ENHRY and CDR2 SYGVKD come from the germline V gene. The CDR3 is CATSERGTDNEQFF. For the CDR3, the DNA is TGTGCCACCAGCGAGAGGGGGACTGACAATGAGCAGTTCTTC.

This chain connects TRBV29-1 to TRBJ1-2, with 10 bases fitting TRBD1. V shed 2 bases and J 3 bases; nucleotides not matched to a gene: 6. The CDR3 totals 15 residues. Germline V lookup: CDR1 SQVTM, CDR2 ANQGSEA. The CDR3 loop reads CSVEQSDRGDYGYTF. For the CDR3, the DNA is TGCAGCGTTGAACAATCGGACAGGGGGGACTATGGCTACACCTTC.

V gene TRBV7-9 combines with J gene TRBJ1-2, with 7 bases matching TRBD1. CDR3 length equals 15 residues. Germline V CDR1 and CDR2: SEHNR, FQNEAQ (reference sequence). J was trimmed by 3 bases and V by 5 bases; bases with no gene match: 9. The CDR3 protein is CASSLPGQRHYGYTF. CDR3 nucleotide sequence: TGTGCCAGCAGCCTCCCGGGACAGAGGCACTATGGCTACACCTTC.

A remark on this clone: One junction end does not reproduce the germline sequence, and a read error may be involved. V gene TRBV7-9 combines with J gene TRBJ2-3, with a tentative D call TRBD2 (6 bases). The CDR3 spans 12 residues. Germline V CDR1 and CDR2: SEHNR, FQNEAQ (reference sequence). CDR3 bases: TGTGCCAGCAGTTTAGCGGATGATGCGCAGTATTTT. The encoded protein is CASSLADDAQYF.

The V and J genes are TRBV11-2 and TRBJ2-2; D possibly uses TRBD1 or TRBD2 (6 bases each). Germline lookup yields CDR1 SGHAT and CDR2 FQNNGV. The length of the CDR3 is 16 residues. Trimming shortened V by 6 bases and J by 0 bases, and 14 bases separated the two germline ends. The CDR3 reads CASRMLGGPNTGELFF. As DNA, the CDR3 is TGTGCCAGCAGAATGTTAGGGGGGCCGAACACCGGGGAGCTGTTTTTT.

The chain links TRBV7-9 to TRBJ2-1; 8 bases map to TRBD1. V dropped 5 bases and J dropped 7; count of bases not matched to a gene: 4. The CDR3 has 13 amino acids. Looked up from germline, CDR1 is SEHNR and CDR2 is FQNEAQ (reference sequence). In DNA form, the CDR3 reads TGTGCCAGCAGCCCCCGGACAGGGAATGAGCAGTTCTTC. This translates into CASSPRTGNEQFF.

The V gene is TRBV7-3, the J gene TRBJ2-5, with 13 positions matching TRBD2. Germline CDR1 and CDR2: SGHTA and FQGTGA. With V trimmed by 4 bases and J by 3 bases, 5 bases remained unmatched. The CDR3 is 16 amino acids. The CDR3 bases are TGTGCCAGCAGCTCCGGGACTAGCGGGGAGGAAGAGACCCAGTACTTC. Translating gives CASSSGTSGEEETQYF.

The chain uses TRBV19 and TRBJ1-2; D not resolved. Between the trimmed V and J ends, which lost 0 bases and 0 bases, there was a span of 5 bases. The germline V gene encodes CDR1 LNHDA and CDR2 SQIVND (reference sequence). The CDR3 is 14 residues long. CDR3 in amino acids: CASSIDPSNYGYTF. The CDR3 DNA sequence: TGTGCCAGTAGTATAGATCCTTCTAACTATGGCTACACCTTC. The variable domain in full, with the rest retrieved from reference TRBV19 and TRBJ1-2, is DGGITQSPKYLFRKEGQNVTLSCEQNLNHDAMYWYRQDPGQGLRLIYYSQIVNDFQKGDIAEGYSVSREKKESFPLTVTSAQKNPTAFYLCASSIDPSNYGYTFGSGTRLTVV.

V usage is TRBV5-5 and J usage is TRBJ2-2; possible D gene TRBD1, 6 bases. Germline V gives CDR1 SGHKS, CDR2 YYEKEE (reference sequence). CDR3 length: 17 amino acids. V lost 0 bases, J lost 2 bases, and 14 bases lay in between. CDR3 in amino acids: CASSLDSWTVNTGELFF. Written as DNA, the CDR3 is TGTGCCAGCAGCTTGGATTCCTGGACAGTAAACACCGGGGAGCTGTTTTTT.

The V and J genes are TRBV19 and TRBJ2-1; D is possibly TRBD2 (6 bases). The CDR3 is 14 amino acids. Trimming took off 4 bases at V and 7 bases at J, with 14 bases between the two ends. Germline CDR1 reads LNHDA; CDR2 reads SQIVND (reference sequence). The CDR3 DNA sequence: TGTGCCAGTAGTAAGCGGGCGGGTACAAATGAGCAGTTCTTC. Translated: CASSKRAGTNEQFF.

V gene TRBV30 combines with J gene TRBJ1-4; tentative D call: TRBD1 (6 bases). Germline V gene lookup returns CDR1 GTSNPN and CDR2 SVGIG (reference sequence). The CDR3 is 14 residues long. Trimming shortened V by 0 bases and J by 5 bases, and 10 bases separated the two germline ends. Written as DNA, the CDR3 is TGTGCCTGGAGTGTAATACAGGGAAATGAAAAACTGTTTTTT. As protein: CAWSVIQGNEKLFF.

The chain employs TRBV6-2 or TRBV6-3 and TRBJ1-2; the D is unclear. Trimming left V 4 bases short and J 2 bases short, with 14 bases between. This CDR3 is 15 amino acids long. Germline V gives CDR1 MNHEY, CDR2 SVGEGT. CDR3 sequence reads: CASSFPHTSNYGYTF. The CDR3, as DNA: TGTGCCAGCAGTTTCCCACATACCTCCAACTATGGCTACACCTTC.

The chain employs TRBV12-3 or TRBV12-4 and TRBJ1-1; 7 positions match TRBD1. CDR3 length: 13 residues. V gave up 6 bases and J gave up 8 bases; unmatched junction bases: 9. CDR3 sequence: CASRTEDRVEAFF. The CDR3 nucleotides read TGTGCCAGCAGGACGGAAGACAGGGTGGAAGCTTTCTTT.

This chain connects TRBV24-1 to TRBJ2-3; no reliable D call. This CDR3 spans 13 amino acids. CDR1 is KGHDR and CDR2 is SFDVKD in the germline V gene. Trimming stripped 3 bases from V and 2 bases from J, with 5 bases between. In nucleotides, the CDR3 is TGTGCCACCAGTGATCCTGCCACAGATACGCAGTATTTT. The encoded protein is CATSDPATDTQYF.

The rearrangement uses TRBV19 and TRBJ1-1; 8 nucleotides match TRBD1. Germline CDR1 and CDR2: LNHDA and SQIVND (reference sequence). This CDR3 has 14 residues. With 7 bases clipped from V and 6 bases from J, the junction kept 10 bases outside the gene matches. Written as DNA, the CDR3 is TGTGCCAGTACCCCCATGGACAGGGTGTCTGAAGCTTTCTTT. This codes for CASTPMDRVSEAFF.